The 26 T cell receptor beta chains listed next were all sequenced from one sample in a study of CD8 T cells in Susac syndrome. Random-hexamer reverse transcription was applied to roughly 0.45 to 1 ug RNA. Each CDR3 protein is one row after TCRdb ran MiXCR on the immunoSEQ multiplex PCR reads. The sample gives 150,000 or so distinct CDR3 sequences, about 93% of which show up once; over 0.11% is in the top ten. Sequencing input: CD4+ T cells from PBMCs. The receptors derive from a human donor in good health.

In DNA form, the CDR3 reads TGCGCCAGCAGTCGAACAGACAGGGTAGCGGGCTGCTATGGCTACACCTTC. Translated, it gives CASSRTDRVAGCYGYTF. The chain joins TRBV23-1 to TRBJ1-2; 7 bases align to TRBD1. TRBV23-1 is identified as an open reading frame with a role that is uncertain. The CDR3 totals 17 residues. J was trimmed by 4 bases and V by 4 bases; bases with no gene match: 15.

CDR3 sequence (DNA): TGTGCCAGCAGTCGAAGACAGCTCCGCTCTGGGGCCAACGTCCTGACTTTC. This gives the protein CASSRRQLRSGANVLTF. The rearrangement uses TRBV11-2 and TRBJ2-6, with D perhaps matching TRBD1 (5 bases). From germline, CDR1 is SGHAT and CDR2 FQNNGV. This CDR3 spans 17 amino acids. The V gene lost 6 bases and the J gene lost 0 bases, with 15 bases spanning the gap.

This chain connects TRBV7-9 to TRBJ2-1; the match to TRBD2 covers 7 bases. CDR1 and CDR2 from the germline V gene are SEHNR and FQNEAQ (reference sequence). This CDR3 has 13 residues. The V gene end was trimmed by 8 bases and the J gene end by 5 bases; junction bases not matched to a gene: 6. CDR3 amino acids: CASRQAGNNEQFF. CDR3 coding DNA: TGTGCCAGCCGGCAAGCGGGGAACAATGAGCAGTTCTTC. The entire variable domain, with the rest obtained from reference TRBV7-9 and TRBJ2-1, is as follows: DTGVSQNPRHKITKRGQNVTFRCDPISEHNRLYWYRQTLGQGPEFLTYFQNEAQLEKSRLLSDRFSAERPKGSFSTLEIQRTEQGDSAMYLCASRQAGNNEQFFGPGTRLTVL.

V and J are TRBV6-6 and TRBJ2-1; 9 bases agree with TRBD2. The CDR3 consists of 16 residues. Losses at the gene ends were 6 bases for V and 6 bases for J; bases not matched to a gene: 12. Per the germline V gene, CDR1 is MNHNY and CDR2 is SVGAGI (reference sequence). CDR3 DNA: TGTGCCAGCAGGGCTAGCGGGGCTTCCGGGGTCAATGAGCAGTTCTTC. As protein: CASRASGASGVNEQFF.

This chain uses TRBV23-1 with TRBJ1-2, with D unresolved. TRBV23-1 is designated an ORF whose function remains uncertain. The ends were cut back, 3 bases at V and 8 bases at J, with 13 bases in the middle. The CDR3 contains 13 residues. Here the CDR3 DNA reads TGCGCCAGCAGTCATGACACCTCGGGGGGCTACACCTTC. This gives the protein CASSHDTSGGYTF.

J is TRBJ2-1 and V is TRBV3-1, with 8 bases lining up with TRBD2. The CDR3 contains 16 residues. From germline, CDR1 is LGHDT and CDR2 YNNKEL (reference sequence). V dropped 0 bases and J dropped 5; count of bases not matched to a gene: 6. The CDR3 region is CASSQDISGGNNEQFF. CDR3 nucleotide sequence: TGTGCCAGCAGCCAAGATATCAGCGGGGGAAACAATGAGCAGTTCTTC.

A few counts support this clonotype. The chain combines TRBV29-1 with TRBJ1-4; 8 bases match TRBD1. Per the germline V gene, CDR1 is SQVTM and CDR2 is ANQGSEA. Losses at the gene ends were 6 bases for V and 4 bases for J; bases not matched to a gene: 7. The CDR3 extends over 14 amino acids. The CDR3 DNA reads TGCAGCGTCCACCGACAGGGGTTTAATGAAAAACTGTTTTTT. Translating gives CSVHRQGFNEKLFF.

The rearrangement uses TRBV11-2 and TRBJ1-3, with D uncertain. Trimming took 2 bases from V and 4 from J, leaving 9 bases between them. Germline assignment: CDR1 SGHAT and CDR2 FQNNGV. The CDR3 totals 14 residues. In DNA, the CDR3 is TGTGCCAGCAGCTTATTTGGGCAAGGAAACACCATATATTTT. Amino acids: CASSLFGQGNTIYF.

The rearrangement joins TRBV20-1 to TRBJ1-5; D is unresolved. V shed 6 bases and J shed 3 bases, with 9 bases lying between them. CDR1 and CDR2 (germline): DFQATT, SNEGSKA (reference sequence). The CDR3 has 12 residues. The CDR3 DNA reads TGCAGTGCGAGGCAGAACAATCAGCCCCAGCATTTT. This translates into CSARQNNQPQHF.

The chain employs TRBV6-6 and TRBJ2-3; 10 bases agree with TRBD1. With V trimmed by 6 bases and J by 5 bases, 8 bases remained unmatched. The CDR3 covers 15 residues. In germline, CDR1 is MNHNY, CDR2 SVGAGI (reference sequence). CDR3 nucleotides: TGTGCCAGCAGCCGCGGGACAGGGGCTCGAGATACGCAGTATTTT. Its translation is CASSRGTGARDTQYF.

CDR3 sequence reads: CASSIGQAGQPQHF. As DNA, the CDR3 is TGTGCCAGCAGCATTGGACAGGCGGGGCAGCCCCAGCATTTT. The chain links TRBV9 to TRBJ1-5, with 7 bases aligning to TRBD1. The CDR3 covers 14 residues. J gave up 7 bases and V 4 bases, and 8 bases lay outside the gene matches. Germline loops: CDR1 SGDLS, CDR2 YYNGEE.

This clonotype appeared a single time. The CDR3 region is CASSLDRYPNQPQHF. In DNA form, the CDR3 reads TGTGCCAGTAGCCTGGACAGATACCCCAATCAGCCCCAGCATTTT. The chain couples TRBV19 to TRBJ1-5, with D possibly being TRBD1 (6 bases). Looked up from germline, CDR1 is LNHDA and CDR2 is SQIVND (reference sequence). Trimming stripped 6 bases from V and 3 bases from J, with 15 bases between. This CDR3 has 15 residues.

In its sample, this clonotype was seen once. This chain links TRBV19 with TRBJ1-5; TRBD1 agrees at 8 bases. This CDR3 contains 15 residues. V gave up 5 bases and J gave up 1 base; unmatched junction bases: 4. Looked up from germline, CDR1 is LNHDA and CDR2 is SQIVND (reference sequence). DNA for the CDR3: TGTGCCAGTAGTGCGACAGGGGCCAGCAATCAGCCCCAGCATTTT. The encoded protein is CASSATGASNQPQHF.

CDR3 in DNA: TGTGCCAGCAGCCGAACACTAGCGGGGGGGTACACAGATACGCAGTATTTT. Translation gives CASSRTLAGGYTDTQYF. The rearrangement uses TRBV5-4 and TRBJ2-3; 13 bases map to TRBD2. V shed 4 bases, J shed 2 bases, and the junction held 7 bases outside the gene matches. Germline-derived CDR1 and CDR2 are SGHNT and YYREEE (reference sequence). The CDR3 length is 17 residues.

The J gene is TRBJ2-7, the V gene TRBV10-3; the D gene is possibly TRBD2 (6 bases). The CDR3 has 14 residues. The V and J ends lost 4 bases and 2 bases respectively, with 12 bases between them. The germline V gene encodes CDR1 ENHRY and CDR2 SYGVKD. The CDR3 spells CAISGLDYTYEQYF. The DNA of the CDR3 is TGTGCCATCAGTGGATTGGACTATACCTACGAGCAGTACTTC.

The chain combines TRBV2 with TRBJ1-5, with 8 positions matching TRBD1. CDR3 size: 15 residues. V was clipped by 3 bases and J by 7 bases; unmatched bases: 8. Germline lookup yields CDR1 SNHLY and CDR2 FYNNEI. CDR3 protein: CASSENRGDRQPQHF. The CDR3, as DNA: TGTGCCAGCAGTGAGAACAGGGGGGACCGCCAGCCCCAGCATTTT.

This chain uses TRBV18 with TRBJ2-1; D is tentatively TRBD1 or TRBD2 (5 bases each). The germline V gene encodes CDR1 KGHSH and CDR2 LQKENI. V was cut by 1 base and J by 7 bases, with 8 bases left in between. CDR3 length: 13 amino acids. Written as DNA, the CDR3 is TGTGCCAGCTCACCACGGGGGTGGAATGAGCAGTTCTTC. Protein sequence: CASSPRGWNEQFF.

The CDR3 sequence: CASRSTGRSIYGYTF. CDR3 bases: TGTGCCAGCAGATCAACGGGACGTTCGATCTATGGCTACACCTTC. V usage is TRBV2 and J usage is TRBJ1-2; D is possibly TRBD1 (5 bases). The V gene lost 6 bases and the J gene lost 4 bases, with 18 bases spanning the gap. In germline, CDR1 is SNHLY, CDR2 FYNNEI. The CDR3 is 15 residues long.

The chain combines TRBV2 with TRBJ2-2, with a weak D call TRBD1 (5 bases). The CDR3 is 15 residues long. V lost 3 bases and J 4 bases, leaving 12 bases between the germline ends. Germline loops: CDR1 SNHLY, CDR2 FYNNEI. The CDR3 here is CASSESTGSTGELFF. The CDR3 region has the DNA TGTGCCAGCAGTGAGTCAACAGGAAGCACCGGGGAGCTGTTTTTT.

The CDR3 spells CSAQWTEPTDTQYF. In DNA, the CDR3 is TGCAGTGCCCAATGGACAGAACCCACAGATACGCAGTATTTT. This chain uses TRBV20-1 with TRBJ2-3; D perhaps matches TRBD1 (6 bases). CDR3 length equals 14 residues. Germline V CDR1 and CDR2: DFQATT, SNEGSKA (reference sequence). Between the trimmed V and J ends, which lost 6 bases and 2 bases, there was a span of 15 bases.

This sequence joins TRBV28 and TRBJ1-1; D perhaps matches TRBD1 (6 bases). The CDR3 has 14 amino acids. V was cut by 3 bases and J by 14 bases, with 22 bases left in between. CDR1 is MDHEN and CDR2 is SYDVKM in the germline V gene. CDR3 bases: TGTGCCAGCAGTTTCGCAGGGGCACCACCGAACCACTTCTTT. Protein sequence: CASSFAGAPPNHFF.

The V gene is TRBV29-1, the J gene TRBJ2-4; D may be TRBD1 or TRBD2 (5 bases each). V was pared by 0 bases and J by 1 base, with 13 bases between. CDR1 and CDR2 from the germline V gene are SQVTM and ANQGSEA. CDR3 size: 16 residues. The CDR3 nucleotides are TGCAGCGTTGAAGAGGGACGGCCCCTGGCCAAAAACATTCAGTACTTC. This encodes CSVEEGRPLAKNIQYF.

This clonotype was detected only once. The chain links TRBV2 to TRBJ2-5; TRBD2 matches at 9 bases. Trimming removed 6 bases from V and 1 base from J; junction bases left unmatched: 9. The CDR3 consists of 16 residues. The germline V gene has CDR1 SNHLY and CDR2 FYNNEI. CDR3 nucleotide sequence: TGTGCCAGCAGAAAGGCTAGCGGGGCGATCCAAGAGACCCAGTACTTC. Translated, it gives CASRKASGAIQETQYF.

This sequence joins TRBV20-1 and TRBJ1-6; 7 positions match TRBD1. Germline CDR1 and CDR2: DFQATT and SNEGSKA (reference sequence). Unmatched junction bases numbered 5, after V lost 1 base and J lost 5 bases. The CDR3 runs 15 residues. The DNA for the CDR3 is TGCAGTGCTAGAGCAGAGGGGGCGGATAATTCACCCCTCCACTTT. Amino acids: CSARAEGADNSPLHF.

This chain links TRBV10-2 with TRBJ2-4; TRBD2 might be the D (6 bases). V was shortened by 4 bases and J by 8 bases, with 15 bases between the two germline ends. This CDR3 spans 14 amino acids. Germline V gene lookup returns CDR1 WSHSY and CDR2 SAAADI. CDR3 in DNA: TGCGCCAGCAGTGGGATCATCCGCGGGGACATTCAGTACTTC. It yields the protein CASSGIIRGDIQYF.

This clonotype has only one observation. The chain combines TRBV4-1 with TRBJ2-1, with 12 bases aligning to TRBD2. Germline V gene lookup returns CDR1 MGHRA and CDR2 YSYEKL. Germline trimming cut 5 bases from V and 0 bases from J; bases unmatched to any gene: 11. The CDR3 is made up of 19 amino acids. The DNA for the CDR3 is TGCGCCAGCAGCGCAGGACTAGCGGGGTTTAAGAGCTCCTACAATGAGCAGTTCTTC. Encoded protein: CASSAGLAGFKSSYNEQFF.